This is a list of T cell receptor beta chains from one sample in a study of control samples from healthy donors and cancer patients. Assay: immunoSEQ multiplex PCR; the TCRdb copy retains only in-frame clones and omits some. The profile shows 130,000 to 150,000 clones, about nine tenths of them singletons. The sequencing sample was made of blood. Every receptor here comes from a man aged 25 to 40 in good health. Both conserved end residues are part of each CDR3. Each record gives: clone size, V gene, D gene, J gene, CDR3 DNA, CDR3 protein. D genes are given only for firm matches. Clone size is stated in some rows and not others, as once, few, many or a class when expanded.

clone size: once; V gene: TRBV14; D gene: -; J gene: TRBJ2-1; CDR3 DNA: TGTGCCAGCAGCCTCCAAGGGCAGCATAATGAGCAGTTCTTC; CDR3 protein: CASSLQGQHNEQFF
clone size: -; V gene: TRBV7-3; D gene: TRBD2; J gene: TRBJ2-1; CDR3 DNA: TGTGCCAGCAGCACTCCTAGCGGGAGGCACAATGAGCAGTTCTTC; CDR3 protein: CASSTPSGRHNEQFF
clone size: -; V gene: TRBV4-1; D gene: -; J gene: TRBJ2-7; CDR3 DNA: TGCGCCAGCAGCCAAACTTACCGGGATACCTACGAGCAGTACTTC; CDR3 protein: CASSQTYRDTYEQYF
clone size: -; V gene: TRBV29-1; D gene: TRBD2; J gene: TRBJ2-5; CDR3 DNA: TGCAGCGTTAACCCCCGGGCTAGCGGGACCCAAGAGACCCAGTACTTC; CDR3 protein: CSVNPRASGTQETQYF
clone size: -; V gene: TRBV2; D gene: TRBD1; J gene: TRBJ2-7; CDR3 DNA: TGTGCCAGCAGGCCAGGGGGCACCTACGAGCAGTACTTC; CDR3 protein: CASRPGGTYEQYF
clone size: -; V gene: TRBV5-5; D gene: TRBD1; J gene: TRBJ2-5; CDR3 DNA: TGTGCCAGCAGCCGAGGGACAGGGGGAAGAGGGGAGACCCAGTACTTC; CDR3 protein: CASSRGTGGRGETQYF
clone size: -; V gene: TRBV24-1; D gene: TRBD1; J gene: TRBJ1-1; CDR3 DNA: TGTGCCACCAGTGATGACAGGGGCGGAGGCACTGAAGCTTTCTTT; CDR3 protein: CATSDDRGGGTEAFF
clone size: -; V gene: TRBV27; D gene: TRBD2; J gene: TRBJ2-1; CDR3 DNA: TGTGCCAGCAGTTTAGCGGGGGGGCATTACAATGAGCAGTTCTTC; CDR3 protein: CASSLAGGHYNEQFF
clone size: -; V gene: TRBV5-4; D gene: -; J gene: TRBJ2-3; CDR3 DNA: TGTGCCAGCAGCTTGGAATGGAAAGATACGCAGTATTTT; CDR3 protein: CASSLEWKDTQYF
clone size: -; V gene: TRBV6-2/TRBV6-3; D gene: TRBD2; J gene: TRBJ2-7; CDR3 DNA: TGTGCCAGCAGTTATGGACTAGCGGGAGCCGAGCAGTACTTC; CDR3 protein: CASSYGLAGAEQYF
clone size: -; V gene: TRBV27; D gene: TRBD1; J gene: TRBJ1-1; CDR3 DNA: TGTGCCAGTCAGGGACAGGGGAACACTGAAGCTTTCTTT; CDR3 protein: CASQGQGNTEAFF
clone size: -; V gene: TRBV5-4; D gene: TRBD1; J gene: TRBJ1-1; CDR3 DNA: TGTGCCAGCACCATGACAGGGGAGGGGACTGAAGCTTTCTTT; CDR3 protein: CASTMTGEGTEAFF
clone size: -; V gene: TRBV2; D gene: TRBD2; J gene: TRBJ2-1; CDR3 DNA: TGTGCCGAAGAGGGACTAGCGGAAATTAATGAGCAGTTCTTC; CDR3 protein: CAEEGLAEINEQFF
clone size: -; V gene: TRBV5-1; D gene: -; J gene: TRBJ1-5; CDR3 DNA: TGCGCCAGCAGCTTAATTCAGATCCTTGTTCAGCCCCAGCATTTT; CDR3 protein: CASSLIQILVQPQHF
clone size: -; V gene: TRBV10-1; D gene: -; J gene: TRBJ2-2; CDR3 DNA: TGCGCCAGCAGTGAGACCCCTCCTGGCCCAAACACCGGGGAGCTGTTTTTT; CDR3 protein: CASSETPPGPNTGELFF
clone size: -; V gene: TRBV5-5; D gene: -; J gene: TRBJ2-7; CDR3 DNA: TGTGCCAGCAGCTTCCATTTTCAGGGGCGCGAGCAGTACTTC; CDR3 protein: CASSFHFQGREQYF
clone size: -; V gene: TRBV7-2; D gene: -; J gene: TRBJ1-2; CDR3 DNA: TGTGCCAGCAGCCAATCCCGGGTCCTTAGTTACTATGGCTACACCTTC; CDR3 protein: CASSQSRVLSYYGYTF
clone size: once; V gene: TRBV9; D gene: TRBD1; J gene: TRBJ2-7; CDR3 DNA: TGTGCCAGCAGCGTGGGGGGACAGGGGTCATCCTACGAGCAGTACTTC; CDR3 protein: CASSVGGQGSSYEQYF
clone size: -; V gene: TRBV6-6; D gene: -; J gene: TRBJ1-5; CDR3 DNA: TGTGCCAGCAGTTACTGGGGCAATCAGCCCCAGCATTTT; CDR3 protein: CASSYWGNQPQHF
clone size: -; V gene: TRBV18; D gene: -; J gene: TRBJ1-6; CDR3 DNA: TGTGCCAGCTCACCAACCGGGGGTGATTCACCCCTCCACTTT; CDR3 protein: CASSPTGGDSPLHF
clone size: -; V gene: TRBV9; D gene: -; J gene: TRBJ1-6; CDR3 DNA: TGTGCCAGCAGCGGCTCATCCACGGCTATTTCACCCCTCCACTTT; CDR3 protein: CASSGSSTAISPLHF
clone size: -; V gene: TRBV24-1; D gene: -; J gene: TRBJ2-5; CDR3 DNA: TGTGCCACCAGTGATGCGGACAGAAGACAAGAGACCCAGTACTTC; CDR3 protein: CATSDADRRQETQYF